These T cell receptor beta chains were read from a single sample in a study of T cells in Graves' hyperthyroidism and ophthalmopathy. TCRdb processed the multiplex PCR reads anew with MiXCR; each CDR3 protein has one entry. The data contain 250,000 to 300,000 distinct CDR3 sequences, roughly 15% of them singletons. The material sequenced was blood. The receptors stem from a middle-aged woman with Graves' hyperthyroidism that later progressed to Graves' ophthalmopathy. Each CDR3 is given with its conserved first and last residue. D genes are given only for firm matches. Not all rows give a size; the values are once, few, many and, for expanded clones, a class.

TRBD1 | TRBJ1-1 | TRBV20-1 | few | TGCAGTGCTAGAGATAAGTCAGGGGGAACCACTGAAGCTTTCTTT | CSARDKSGGTTEAFF
NA | TRBJ1-6 | TRBV28 | many | TGTGCCAGCACCACCCAGGGGTTCCGGGATTCACCCCTCCACTTT | CASTTQGFRDSPLHF
NA | TRBJ1-3 | TRBV10-1 | NA | TGCGCCAGCAGTGACCCCTCGAATGGAAACACCATATATTTT | CASSDPSNGNTIYF
NA | TRBJ2-1 | TRBV28 | many | TGTGCCAGCAGCCCCGGTCGGAGCCTAGGTTCGAATGAGCAGTTCTTC | CASSPGRSLGSNEQFF
TRBD2 | TRBJ2-1 | TRBV19 | few | TGTGCCAGTAGTGCCCCTAGCGGGACCTACAATGAGCAGTTCTTC | CASSAPSGTYNEQFF
NA | TRBJ1-2 | TRBV4-2 | NA | TGTGCCAGCAGCCTCGGACCGTATGGCTACACCTTC | CASSLGPYGYTF
NA | TRBJ1-2 | TRBV6-4 | NA | TGTGCCAGCCCTCCGAGACAGGCTAGGAAGATCTATGGCTACACCTTC | CASPPRQARKIYGYTF
TRBD2 | TRBJ2-7 | TRBV2 | once | TGTGCCAGCAGTGATTTAGGGACTAGCGGGAGGGCGGACGAGCAGTACTTC | CASSDLGTSGRADEQYF
TRBD2 | TRBJ2-5 | TRBV4-1 | many | TGCGCCAGCAGCTCCCGGACTAGCGGTCGAGTCTTCGAAGAGACCCAGTACTTC | CASSSRTSGRVFEETQYF
TRBD1 | TRBJ1-4 | TRBV12-3/TRBV12-4 | many | TGTGCCAGCAGTCCCCGACAGGGGTGGGGTACTAATGAAAAACTGTTTTTT | CASSPRQGWGTNEKLFF
NA | TRBJ1-5 | TRBV3-1 | NA | TGTGCCAGCAGCCAATCGAGGGAACAGCCCCAGCATTTT | CASSQSREQPQHF
TRBD2 | TRBJ2-7 | TRBV2 | NA | TGTGCCAGCAGCGCTAGCGGGAGGCTAAACGAGCAGTACTTC | CASSASGRLNEQYF
NA | TRBJ1-1 | TRBV27 | many | TGTGCCAGCGGCACTAGGGACCGTCGGTGGGCTGAAGCTTTCTTT | CASGTRDRRWAEAFF
NA | TRBJ2-2 | TRBV28 | many | TGTGCCAGCAGAGGACAGATCACCGGGGAGCTGTTTTTT | CASRGQITGELFF
TRBD2 | TRBJ2-1 | TRBV2 | many | TGTGCCAGAGACATACTAGCGGGAGGGCACGGTGAGCAGTTCTTC | CARDILAGGHGEQFF
NA | TRBJ2-6 | TRBV28 | many | TGTGCCAGCAGTTTGAGGAGTTTCGCTGGGGCCAACGTCCTGACTTTC | CASSLRSFAGANVLTF
TRBD2 | TRBJ2-3 | TRBV4-2 | few | TGTGCCAGCAGCCGAGCCGGGACTAGCACCGCAGATACGCAGTATTTT | CASSRAGTSTADTQYF
NA | TRBJ2-2 | TRBV29-1 | many | TGCAGCGTTGAGCTTTCTAGCGTTCCCGCTTTGAACACCGGGGAGCTGTTTTTT | CSVELSSVPALNTGELFF
NA | TRBJ1-2 | TRBV2 | few | TGTGCCAGCAGCGAATGGACAGAAGCGAACTATGGCTACACCTTC | CASSEWTEANYGYTF
NA | TRBJ2-2 | TRBV20-1 | many | TGCAGTGCTATTAACACCGGGGAGCTGTTTTTT | CSAINTGELFF
NA | TRBJ2-7 | TRBV19 | NA | TGTGCCAGTAGTATATCGGGACAACCCTCCTACGAGCAGTACTTC | CASSISGQPSYEQYF
TRBD2 | TRBJ2-1 | TRBV28 | many | TGTGCCAGCAGATTGCCGGGGACTAGCAAGGGGGAGCAGTTCTTC | CASRLPGTSKGEQFF
TRBD2 | TRBJ2-7 | TRBV29-1 | many | TGCAGCGTTGAAGATGGTGGCGGGAGTCTCTACGAGCAGTACTTC | CSVEDGGGSLYEQYF
NA | TRBJ2-3 | TRBV19 | few | TGTGCCAGTAGTATAGATCGGGCCAGACACACAGATACGCAGTATTTT | CASSIDRARHTDTQYF
TRBD2 | TRBJ2-3 | TRBV4-2 | NA | TGTGCCAGCGGCACCGGGACTAGCGGGAGGGCAGATACGCAGTATTTT | CASGTGTSGRADTQYF
NA | TRBJ2-7 | TRBV4-2 | NA | TGTGCCAGCAGCCTTACCGGGATCCCCCACGAGCAGTACTTC | CASSLTGIPHEQYF
TRBD2 | TRBJ2-7 | TRBV15 | many | TGTGCCACCAGCAGAGGGGGGTTAGCGGGAGTAAGTCAAAGGGACGAGCAGTACTTC | CATSRGGLAGVSQRDEQYF
TRBD1 | TRBJ1-6 | TRBV28 | few | TGTGCCAGCAGCCACGGACAGGGGCAGTTGAATTCACCCCTCCACTTT | CASSHGQGQLNSPLHF
NA | TRBJ2-7 | TRBV5-1 | few | TGCGCCAGCAGCTTGTGGGGGACTCCCTACGAGCAGTACTTC | CASSLWGTPYEQYF
TRBD1 | TRBJ1-2 | TRBV6-5 | NA | TGTGCCAGCAGTTACTCGCCGACAGGGGGGCATGGCTACACCTTC | CASSYSPTGGHGYTF
NA | TRBJ2-7 | TRBV28 | many | TGTGCCAGCAGTTGCCCCGAGGGTCTCTGCGAGCAGTACTTC | CASSCPEGLCEQYF
NA | TRBJ2-3 | TRBV30 | many | TGTGCCTGGGAGACAGATACGCAGTATTTT | CAWETDTQYF
NA | TRBJ2-5 | TRBV11-2 | many | TGTGCCAGCAGCTTGGGTAGGGGTCGAGAGACCCAGTACTTC | CASSLGRGRETQYF
NA | TRBJ1-1 | TRBV20-1 | many | TGCACCTGTTCGGGGAGGACCATGAACACTGAAGCTTTCTTT | CTCSGRTMNTEAFF
NA | TRBJ2-1 | TRBV6-2/TRBV6-3 | many | TGTGCCAGCAGATCGTTCGGGAGTCACTTAAGGGGATACAATGAGCAGTTCTTC | CASRSFGSHLRGYNEQFF
NA | TRBJ2-2 | TRBV24-1 | few | TGTGCCACCAGTGATTTTTCCGGGAGAACTACCGGGGAGCTGTTTTTT | CATSDFSGRTTGELFF
NA | TRBJ1-1 | TRBV30 | many | TGTGCCTGGAATTTCGGGACGGGGAACACTGAAGCTTTCTTT | CAWNFGTGNTEAFF
TRBD2 | TRBJ2-7 | TRBV19 | NA | TGTGCCAGTAGTATGGTAGCGGGAGGTGAGCAGTACTTC | CASSMVAGGEQYF
NA | TRBJ2-4 | TRBV30 | many | TGTGCCGCCACGCAGGGTAGTAAGGCCAAAAACATTCAGTACTTC | CAATQGSKAKNIQYF
NA | TRBJ1-5 | TRBV12-3/TRBV12-4 | many | TGTGCCAGCAGTTTATTGAGTCAGCCCCAGCATTTT | CASSLLSQPQHF
NA | TRBJ2-5 | TRBV15 | NA | TGTGCCACCAGCACCGACTACCCCGGGACCCAGTACTTC | CATSTDYPGTQYF
NA | TRBJ1-2 | TRBV30 | NA | TGTGCCTGGAGTCCCTCCGCTTCCACTGGCTACACCTTC | CAWSPSASTGYTF
TRBD1 | TRBJ1-1 | TRBV13 | many | TGTGCCAGCAGCTTTGGACAGGGGTTCACTGAAGCTTTCTTT | CASSFGQGFTEAFF
TRBD2 | TRBJ2-7 | TRBV20-1 | many | TGCAGTGCTCAATTAAGCGGGGCATTATACGAGCAGTACTTC | CSAQLSGALYEQYF
TRBD2 | TRBJ2-5 | TRBV20-1 | NA | TGCAGTGCGAAGACTAGCGGGAGGGGGAGGGAGACCCAGTACTTC | CSAKTSGRGRETQYF
NA | TRBJ2-3 | TRBV7-9 | many | TGTGCCAGCAGCTACCGGGGCCCCTGGGGGGCAGATACGCAGTATTTT | CASSYRGPWGADTQYF